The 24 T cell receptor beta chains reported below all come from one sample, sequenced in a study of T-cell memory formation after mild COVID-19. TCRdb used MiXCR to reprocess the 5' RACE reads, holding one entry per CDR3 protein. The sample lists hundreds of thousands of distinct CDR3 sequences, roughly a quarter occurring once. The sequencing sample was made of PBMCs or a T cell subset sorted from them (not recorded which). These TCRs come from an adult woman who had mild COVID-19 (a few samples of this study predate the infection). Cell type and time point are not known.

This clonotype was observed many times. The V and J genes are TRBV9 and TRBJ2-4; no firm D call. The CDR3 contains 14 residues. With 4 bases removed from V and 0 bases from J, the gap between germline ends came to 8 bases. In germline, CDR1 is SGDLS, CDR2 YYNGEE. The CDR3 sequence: CASSRTLAKNIQYF. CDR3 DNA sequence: TGTGCCAGCAGCAGAACTCTAGCCAAAAACATTCAGTACTTC.

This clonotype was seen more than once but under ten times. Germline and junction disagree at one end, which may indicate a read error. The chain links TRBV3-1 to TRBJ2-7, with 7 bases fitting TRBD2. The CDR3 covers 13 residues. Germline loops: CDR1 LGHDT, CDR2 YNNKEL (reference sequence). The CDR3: CASSPEGRTRVEF. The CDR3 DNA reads TGTGCCAGCAGCCCCGAGGGAAGGACTAGAGTGGAGTTC.

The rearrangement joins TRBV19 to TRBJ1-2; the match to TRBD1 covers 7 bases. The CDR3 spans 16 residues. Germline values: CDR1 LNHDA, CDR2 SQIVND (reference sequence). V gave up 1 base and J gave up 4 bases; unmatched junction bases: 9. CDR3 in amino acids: CASSIGTGVSVYGYTF. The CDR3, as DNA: TGTGCCAGTAGTATAGGGACAGGCGTCAGCGTCTATGGCTACACCTTC.

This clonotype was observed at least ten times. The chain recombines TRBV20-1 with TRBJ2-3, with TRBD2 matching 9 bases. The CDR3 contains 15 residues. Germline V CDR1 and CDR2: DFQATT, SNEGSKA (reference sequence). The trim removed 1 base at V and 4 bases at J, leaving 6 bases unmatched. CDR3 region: CSARGGRASADTQYF. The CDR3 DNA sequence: TGCAGTGCTAGAGGCGGGAGGGCCTCGGCAGATACGCAGTATTTT.

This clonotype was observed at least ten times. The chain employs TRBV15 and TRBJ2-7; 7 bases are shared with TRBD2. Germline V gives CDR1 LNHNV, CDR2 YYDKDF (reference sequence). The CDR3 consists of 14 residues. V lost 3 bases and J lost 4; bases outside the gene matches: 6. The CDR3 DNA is TGTGCCACCAGCAGCAACATCGGGGGGTACGAGCAGTACTTC. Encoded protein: CATSSNIGGYEQYF.

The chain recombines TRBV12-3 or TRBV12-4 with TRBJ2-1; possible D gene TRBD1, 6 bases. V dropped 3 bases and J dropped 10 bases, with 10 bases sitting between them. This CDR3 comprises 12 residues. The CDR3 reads CASSLNRVEQFF. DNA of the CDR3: TGTGCCAGCAGTTTGAACAGGGTAGAGCAGTTCTTC.

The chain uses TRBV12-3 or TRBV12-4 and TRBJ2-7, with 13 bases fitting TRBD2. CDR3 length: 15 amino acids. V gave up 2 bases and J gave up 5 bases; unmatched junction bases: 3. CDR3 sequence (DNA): TGTGCCAGCAGTTTAAACGGACTAGCGGGAGACGAGCAGTACTTC. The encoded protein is CASSLNGLAGDEQYF.

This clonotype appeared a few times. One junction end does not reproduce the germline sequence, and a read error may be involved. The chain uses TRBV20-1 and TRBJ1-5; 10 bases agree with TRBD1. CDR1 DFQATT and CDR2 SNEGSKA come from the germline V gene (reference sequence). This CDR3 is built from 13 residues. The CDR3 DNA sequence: TGCAGTGCCTCGACAGGGGGCAAGCAGCCCCAGCATTTT. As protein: CSASTGGKQPQHF.

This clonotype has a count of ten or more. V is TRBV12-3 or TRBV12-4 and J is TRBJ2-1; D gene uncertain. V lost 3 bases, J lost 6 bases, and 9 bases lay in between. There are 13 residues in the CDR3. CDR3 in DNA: TGTGCCAGCAGTTTGTTGGCTATCAATGAGCAGTTCTTC. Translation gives CASSLLAINEQFF.

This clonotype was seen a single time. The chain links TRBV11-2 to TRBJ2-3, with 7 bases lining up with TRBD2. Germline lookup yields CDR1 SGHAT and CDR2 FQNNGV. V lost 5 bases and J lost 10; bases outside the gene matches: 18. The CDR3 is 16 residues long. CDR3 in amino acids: CASSEFGGGTRGAQYF. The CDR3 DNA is TGTGCCAGCAGCGAATTCGGCGGGGGAACTCGCGGTGCGCAGTATTTT.

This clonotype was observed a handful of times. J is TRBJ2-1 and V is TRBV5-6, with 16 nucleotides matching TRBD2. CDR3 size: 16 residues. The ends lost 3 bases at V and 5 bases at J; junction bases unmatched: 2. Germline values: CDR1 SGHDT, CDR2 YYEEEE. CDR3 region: CASSWGLAGGNNEQFF. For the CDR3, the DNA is TGTGCCAGCAGCTGGGGACTAGCGGGGGGGAACAATGAGCAGTTCTTC.

CDR3 residues: CATRQGAVSGYEQYF. The CDR3 region has the DNA TGTGCCACCAGACAGGGGGCGGTTAGCGGCTACGAGCAGTACTTC. V usage is TRBV15 and J usage is TRBJ2-7, with 9 bases lining up with TRBD1. This CDR3 is 15 amino acids long. The germline gives CDR1 LNHNV, CDR2 YYDKDF (reference sequence). Trimming at V came to 6 bases and at J to 3 bases, leaving 9 bases not matched to a gene.

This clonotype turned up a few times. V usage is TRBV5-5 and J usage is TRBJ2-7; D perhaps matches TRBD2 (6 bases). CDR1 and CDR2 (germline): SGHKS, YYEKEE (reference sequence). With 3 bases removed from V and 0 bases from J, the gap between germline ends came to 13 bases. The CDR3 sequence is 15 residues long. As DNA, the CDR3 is TGTGCCAGCAGCTGGGGGGAGGCCTTCTCCTACGAGCAGTACTTC. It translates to CASSWGEAFSYEQYF.

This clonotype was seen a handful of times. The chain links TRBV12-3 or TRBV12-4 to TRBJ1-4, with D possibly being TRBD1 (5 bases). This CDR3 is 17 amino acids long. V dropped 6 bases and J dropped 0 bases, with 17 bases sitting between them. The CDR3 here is CASSPLIRGTTNEKLFF. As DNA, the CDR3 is TGTGCCAGCAGCCCCCTTATCCGGGGGACAACTAATGAAAAACTGTTTTTT.

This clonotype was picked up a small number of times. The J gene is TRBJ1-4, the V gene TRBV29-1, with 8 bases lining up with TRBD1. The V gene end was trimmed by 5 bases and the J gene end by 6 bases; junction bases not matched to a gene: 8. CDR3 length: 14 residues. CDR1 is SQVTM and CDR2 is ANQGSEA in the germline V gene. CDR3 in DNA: TGCAGCGTTCCACGTCACAGGGGGGATGAAAAACTGTTTTTT. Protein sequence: CSVPRHRGDEKLFF.

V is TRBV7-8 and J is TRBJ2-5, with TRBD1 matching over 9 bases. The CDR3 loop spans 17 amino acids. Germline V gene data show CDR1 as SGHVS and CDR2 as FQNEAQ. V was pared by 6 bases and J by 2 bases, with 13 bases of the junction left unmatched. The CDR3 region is CASRGPGTGPLQETQYF. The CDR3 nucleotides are TGTGCCAGCAGGGGACCCGGGACAGGGCCCCTTCAAGAGACCCAGTACTTC.

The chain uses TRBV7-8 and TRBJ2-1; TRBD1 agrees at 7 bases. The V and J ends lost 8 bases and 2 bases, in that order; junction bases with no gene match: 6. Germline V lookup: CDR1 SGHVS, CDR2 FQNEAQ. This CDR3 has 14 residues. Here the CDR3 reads CASWETGAYNEQFF. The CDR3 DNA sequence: TGTGCCAGCTGGGAAACAGGGGCCTACAATGAGCAGTTCTTC.

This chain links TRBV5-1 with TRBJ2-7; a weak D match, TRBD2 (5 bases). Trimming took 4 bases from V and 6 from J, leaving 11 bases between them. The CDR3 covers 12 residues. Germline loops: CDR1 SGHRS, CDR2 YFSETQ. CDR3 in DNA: TGCGCCAGCAGCACGGGATCGGGCGAGCAGTACTTC. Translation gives CASSTGSGEQYF.

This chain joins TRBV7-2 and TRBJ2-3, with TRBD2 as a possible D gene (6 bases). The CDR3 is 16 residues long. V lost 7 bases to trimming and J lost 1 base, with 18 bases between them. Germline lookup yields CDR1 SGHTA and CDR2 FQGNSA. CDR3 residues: CASTTDGGGGTDTQYF. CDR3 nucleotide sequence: TGTGCCAGCACCACCGACGGGGGAGGTGGCACAGATACGCAGTATTTT. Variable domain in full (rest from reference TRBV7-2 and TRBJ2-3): GAGVSQSPSNKVTEKGKDVELRCDPISGHTALYWYRQSLGQGLEFLIYFQGNSAPDKSGLPSDRFSAERTGGSVSTLTIQRTQQEDSAVYLCASTTDGGGGTDTQYFGPGTRLTVL.

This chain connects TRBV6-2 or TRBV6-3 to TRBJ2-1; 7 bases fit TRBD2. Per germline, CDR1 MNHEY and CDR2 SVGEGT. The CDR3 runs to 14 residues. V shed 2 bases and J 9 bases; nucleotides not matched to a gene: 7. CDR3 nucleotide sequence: TGTGCCAGCAGTTACGTTCTGGGGGGGTCTGAGCAGTTCTTC. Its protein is CASSYVLGGSEQFF.

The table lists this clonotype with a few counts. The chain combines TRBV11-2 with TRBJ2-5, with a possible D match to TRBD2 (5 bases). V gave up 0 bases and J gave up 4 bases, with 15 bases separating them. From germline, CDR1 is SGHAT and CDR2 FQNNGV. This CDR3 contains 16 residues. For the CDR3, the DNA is TGTGCCAGCAGCTTAGATTACGGAGGAGGTCGAGAGACCCAGTACTTC. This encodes CASSLDYGGGRETQYF.

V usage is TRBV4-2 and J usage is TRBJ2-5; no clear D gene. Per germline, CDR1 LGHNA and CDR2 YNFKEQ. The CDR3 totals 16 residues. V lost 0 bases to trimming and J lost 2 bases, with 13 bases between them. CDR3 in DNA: TGTGCCAGCAGCCAAGAGAACAGCGCAAGGCAAGAGACCCAGTACTTC. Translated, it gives CASSQENSARQETQYF.

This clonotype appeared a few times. CDR3 residues: CASSLGLQALNTEAFF. The CDR3 coding sequence is TGCGCCAGCAGCTTGGGACTACAGGCCCTGAACACTGAAGCTTTCTTT. The chain employs TRBV5-1 and TRBJ1-1; D possibly corresponds to TRBD1 (5 bases). The germline V gene encodes CDR1 SGHRS and CDR2 YFSETQ. The CDR3 has 16 residues. V was pared by 0 bases and J by 0 bases, with 12 bases between.

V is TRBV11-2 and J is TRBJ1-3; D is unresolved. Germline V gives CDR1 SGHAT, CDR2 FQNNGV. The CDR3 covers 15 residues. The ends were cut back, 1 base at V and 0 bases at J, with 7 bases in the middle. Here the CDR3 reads CASSLVASSGNTIYF. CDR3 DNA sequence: TGTGCCAGCAGCTTAGTTGCCAGCTCTGGAAACACCATATATTTT.